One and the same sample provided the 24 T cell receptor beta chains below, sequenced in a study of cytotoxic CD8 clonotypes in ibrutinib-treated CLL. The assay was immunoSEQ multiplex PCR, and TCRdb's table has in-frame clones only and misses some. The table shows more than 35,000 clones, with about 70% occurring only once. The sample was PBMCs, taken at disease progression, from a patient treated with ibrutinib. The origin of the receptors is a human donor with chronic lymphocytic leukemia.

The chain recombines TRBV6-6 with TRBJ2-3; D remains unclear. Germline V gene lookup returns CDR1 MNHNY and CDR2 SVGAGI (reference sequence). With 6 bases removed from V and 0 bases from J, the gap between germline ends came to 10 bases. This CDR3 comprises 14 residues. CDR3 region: CASRTETSTDTQYF. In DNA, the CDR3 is TGTGCCAGCAGAACGGAAACTAGCACAGATACGCAGTATTTT.

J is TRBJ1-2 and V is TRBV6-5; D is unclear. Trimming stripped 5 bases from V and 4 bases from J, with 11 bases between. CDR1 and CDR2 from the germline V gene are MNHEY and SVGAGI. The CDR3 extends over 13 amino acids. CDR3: CASSSGRTYGYTF. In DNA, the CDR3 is TGTGCCAGCAGTAGCGGACGGACCTATGGCTACACCTTC.

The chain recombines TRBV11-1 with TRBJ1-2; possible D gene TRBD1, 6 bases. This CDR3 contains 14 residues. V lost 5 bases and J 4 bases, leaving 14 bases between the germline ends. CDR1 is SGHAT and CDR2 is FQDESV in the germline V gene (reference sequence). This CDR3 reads CASSPRGGPYGYTF. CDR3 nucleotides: TGTGCCAGCAGCCCCCGTGGGGGGCCCTATGGCTACACCTTC. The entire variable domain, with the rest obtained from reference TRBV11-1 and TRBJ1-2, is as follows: EAEVAQSPRYKITEKSQAVAFWCDPISGHATLYWYRQILGQGPELLVQFQDESVVDDSQLPKDRFSAERLKGVDSTLKIQPAELGDSAMYLCASSPRGGPYGYTFGSGTRLTVV.

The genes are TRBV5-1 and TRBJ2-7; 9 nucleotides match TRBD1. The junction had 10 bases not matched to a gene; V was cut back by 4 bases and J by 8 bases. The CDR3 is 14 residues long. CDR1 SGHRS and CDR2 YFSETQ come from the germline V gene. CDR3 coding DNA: TGCGCCAGCAGCGGCTCGGGACAGGGTTCACAGCAGTACTTC. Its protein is CASSGSGQGSQQYF.

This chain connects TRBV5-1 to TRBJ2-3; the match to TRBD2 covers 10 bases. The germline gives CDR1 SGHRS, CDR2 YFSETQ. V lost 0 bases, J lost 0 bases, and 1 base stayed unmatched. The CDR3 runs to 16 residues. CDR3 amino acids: CASSLGTSGSTDTQYF. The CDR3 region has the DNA TGCGCCAGCAGCTTGGGGACTAGCGGTAGCACAGATACGCAGTATTTT.

The CDR3 reads CSVSRLARYNEQFF. The CDR3 nucleotides are TGCAGCGTTTCCCGACTAGCTCGATACAATGAGCAGTTCTTC. The chain joins TRBV29-1 to TRBJ2-1, with TRBD2 matching 7 bases. V trimming: 5 bases; J trimming: 4 bases; junction bases outside the gene matches: 8. From germline, CDR1 is SQVTM and CDR2 ANQGSEA. The CDR3 has 14 amino acids.

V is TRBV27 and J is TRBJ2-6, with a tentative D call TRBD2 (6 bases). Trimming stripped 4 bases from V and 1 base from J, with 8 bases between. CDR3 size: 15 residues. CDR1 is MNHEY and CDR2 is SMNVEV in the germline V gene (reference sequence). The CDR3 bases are TGTGCCAGCAGTTCCCGGGGGTCTGGGGCCAACGTCCTGACTTTC. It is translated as CASSSRGSGANVLTF.

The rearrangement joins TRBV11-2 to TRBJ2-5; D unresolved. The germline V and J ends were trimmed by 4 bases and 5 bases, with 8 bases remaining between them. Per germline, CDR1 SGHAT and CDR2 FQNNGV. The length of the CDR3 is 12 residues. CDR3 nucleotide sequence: TGTGCCAGCAGCTCGCCGGGTGAGACCCAGTACTTC. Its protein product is CASSSPGETQYF.

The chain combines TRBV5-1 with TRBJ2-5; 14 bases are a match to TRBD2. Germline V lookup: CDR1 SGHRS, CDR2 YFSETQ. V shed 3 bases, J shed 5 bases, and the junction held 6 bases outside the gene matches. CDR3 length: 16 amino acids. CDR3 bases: TGCGCCAGCAGCTCCGGACTAGCGGGGGGTTGGGAGACCCAGTACTTC. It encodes CASSSGLAGGWETQYF.

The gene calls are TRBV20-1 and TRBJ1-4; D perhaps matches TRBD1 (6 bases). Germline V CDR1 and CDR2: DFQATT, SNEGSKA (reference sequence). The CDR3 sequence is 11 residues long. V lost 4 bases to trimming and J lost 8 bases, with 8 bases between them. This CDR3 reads CSATGAEKLFF. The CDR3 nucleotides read TGCAGTGCTACAGGGGCCGAAAAACTGTTTTTT.

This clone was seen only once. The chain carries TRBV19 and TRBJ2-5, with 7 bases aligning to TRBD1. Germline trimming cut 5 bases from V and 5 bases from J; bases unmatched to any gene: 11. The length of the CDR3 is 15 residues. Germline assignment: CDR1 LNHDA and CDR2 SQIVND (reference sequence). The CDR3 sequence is CASSVQGQRRETQYF. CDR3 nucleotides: TGTGCCAGTAGTGTACAGGGGCAAAGGAGGGAGACCCAGTACTTC.

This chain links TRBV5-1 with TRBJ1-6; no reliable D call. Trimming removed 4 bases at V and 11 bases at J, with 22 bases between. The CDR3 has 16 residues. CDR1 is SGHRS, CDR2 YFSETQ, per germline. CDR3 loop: CASSRNSGGKDTPLHF. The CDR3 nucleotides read TGCGCCAGCAGCCGAAATTCAGGCGGGAAGGATACACCCCTCCACTTT.

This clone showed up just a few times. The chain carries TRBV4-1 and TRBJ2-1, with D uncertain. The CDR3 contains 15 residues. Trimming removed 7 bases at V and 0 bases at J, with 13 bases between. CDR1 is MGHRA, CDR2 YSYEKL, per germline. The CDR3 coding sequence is TGCGCCAGCAACCTCGACCCGAGCTCCTACAATGAGCAGTTCTTC. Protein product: CASNLDPSSYNEQFF.

In DNA, the CDR3 is TGTGCCAGCAGTGAAGCGATCGGGGGCGCGGGGGGCTACACCTTC. Translated: CASSEAIGGAGGYTF. The genes are TRBV6-1 and TRBJ1-2; a weak D match, TRBD1 (6 bases). Between the trimmed V and J ends, which lost 0 bases and 8 bases, there was a span of 16 bases. CDR3 length: 15 amino acids. Germline CDR1 is MNHNS and CDR2 is SASEGT.

The CDR3 loop is CASSPLVRYEQYF. CDR3 sequence (DNA): TGTGCCAGCAGCCCTTTAGTCCGCTACGAGCAGTACTTC. The V and J genes are TRBV7-9 and TRBJ2-7; D is undetermined. Trimming pared 5 bases from V and 3 bases from J, leaving 11 bases between. This CDR3 contains 13 residues. Germline CDR1 reads SEHNR; CDR2 reads FQNEAQ (reference sequence).

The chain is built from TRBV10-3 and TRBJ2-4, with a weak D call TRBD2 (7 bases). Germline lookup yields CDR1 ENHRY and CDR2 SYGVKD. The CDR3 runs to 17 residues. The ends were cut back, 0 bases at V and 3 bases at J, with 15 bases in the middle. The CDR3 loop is CAISESPQGGGKNIQYF. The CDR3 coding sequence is TGTGCCATCAGTGAGTCGCCCCAAGGGGGGGGCAAAAACATTCAGTACTTC.

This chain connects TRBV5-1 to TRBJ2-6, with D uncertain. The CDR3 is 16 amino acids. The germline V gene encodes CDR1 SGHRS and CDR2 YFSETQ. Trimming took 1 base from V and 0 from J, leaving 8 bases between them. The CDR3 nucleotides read TGCGCCAGCAGCTTGAACACCATCTCTGGGGCCAACGTCCTGACTTTC. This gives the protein CASSLNTISGANVLTF. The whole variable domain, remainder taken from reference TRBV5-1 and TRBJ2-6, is KAGVTQTPRYLIKTRGQQVTLSCSPISGHRSVSWYQQTPGQGLQFLFEYFSETQRNKGNFPGRFSGRQFSNSRSEMNVSTLELGDSALYLCASSLNTISGANVLTFGAGSRLTVL.

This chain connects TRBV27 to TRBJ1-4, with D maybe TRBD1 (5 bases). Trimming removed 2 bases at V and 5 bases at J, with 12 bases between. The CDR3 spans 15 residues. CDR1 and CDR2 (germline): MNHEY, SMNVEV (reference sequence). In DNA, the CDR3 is TGTGCCAGCAGTTTACAGGGCTGGGGCAATGAAAAACTGTTTTTT. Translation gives CASSLQGWGNEKLFF.

CDR3 nucleotide sequence: TGCGCCAGCAGCTTGGTCGCCGGGTCGGAGACCCAGTACTTC. This sequence encodes CASSLVAGSETQYF. V usage is TRBV5-1 and J usage is TRBJ2-5; D is unresolved. Trimming took 0 bases from V and 5 from J, leaving 11 bases between them. Germline V gene lookup returns CDR1 SGHRS and CDR2 YFSETQ. CDR3 size: 14 residues.

CDR3 loop: CSVGGPTGLGTEAFF. The CDR3 region has the DNA TGCAGCGTTGGGGGGCCGACAGGGTTGGGCACTGAAGCTTTCTTT. V usage is TRBV29-1 and J usage is TRBJ1-1; 7 positions match TRBD1. This CDR3 comprises 15 residues. Germline V gene lookup returns CDR1 SQVTM and CDR2 ANQGSEA. Unmatched junction bases numbered 12, after V lost 4 bases and J lost 4 bases.

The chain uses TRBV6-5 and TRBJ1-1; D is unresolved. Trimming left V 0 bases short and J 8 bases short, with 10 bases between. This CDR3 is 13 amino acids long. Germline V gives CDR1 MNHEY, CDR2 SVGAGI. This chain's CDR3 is CASSYSFSVEAFF. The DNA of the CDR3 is TGTGCCAGCAGTTACTCGTTTTCTGTAGAAGCTTTCTTT.

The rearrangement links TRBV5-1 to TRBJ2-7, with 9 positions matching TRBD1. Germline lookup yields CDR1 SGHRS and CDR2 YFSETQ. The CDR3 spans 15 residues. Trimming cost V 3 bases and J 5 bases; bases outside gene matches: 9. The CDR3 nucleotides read TGCGCCAGCAGCTCCGGACAGGGGAGTCCTGACGAGCAGTACTTC. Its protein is CASSSGQGSPDEQYF. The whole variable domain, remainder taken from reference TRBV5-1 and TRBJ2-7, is KAGVTQTPRYLIKTRGQQVTLSCSPISGHRSVSWYQQTPGQGLQFLFEYFSETQRNKGNFPGRFSGRQFSNSRSEMNVSTLELGDSALYLCASSSGQGSPDEQYFGPGTRLTVT.

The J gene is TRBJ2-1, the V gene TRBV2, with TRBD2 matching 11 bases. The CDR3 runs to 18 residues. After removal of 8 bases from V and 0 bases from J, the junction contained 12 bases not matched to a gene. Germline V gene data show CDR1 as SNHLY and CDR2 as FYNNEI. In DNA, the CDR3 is TGTGCCAGCCTCCTATACCGACTAGCGGGGAGCTCCTACAATGAGCAGTTCTTC. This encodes CASLLYRLAGSSYNEQFF.

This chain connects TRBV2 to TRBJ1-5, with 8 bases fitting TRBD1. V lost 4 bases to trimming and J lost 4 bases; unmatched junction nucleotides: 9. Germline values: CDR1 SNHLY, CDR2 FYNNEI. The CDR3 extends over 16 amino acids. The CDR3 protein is CASSAGTGGENQPQHF. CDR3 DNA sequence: TGTGCCAGCAGTGCCGGGACAGGCGGCGAGAATCAGCCCCAGCATTTT.